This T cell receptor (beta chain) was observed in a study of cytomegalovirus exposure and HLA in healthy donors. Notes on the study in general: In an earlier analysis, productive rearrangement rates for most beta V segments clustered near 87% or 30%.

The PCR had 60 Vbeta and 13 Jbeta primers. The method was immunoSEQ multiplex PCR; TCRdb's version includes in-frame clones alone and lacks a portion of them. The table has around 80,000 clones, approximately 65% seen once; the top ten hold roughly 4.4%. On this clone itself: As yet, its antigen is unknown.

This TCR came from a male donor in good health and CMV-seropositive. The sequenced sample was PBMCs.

The CDR3 sequence: CASSLVGAGRTGELFF. DNA for the CDR3: TGTGCCAGCAGCTTAGTTGGCGCAGGGAGGACCGGGGAGCTGTTTTTT. The chain is built from TRBV7-6 and TRBJ2-2, with TRBD2 as a possible D gene (6 bases). Germline V gene sequence: CDR1 SGHVS, CDR2 FNYEAQ. V lost 1 base to trimming and J lost 5 bases, with 14 bases between them. CDR3 length: 16 residues.